This T cell receptor (beta chain) was captured in a study of Ad26.COV2.S vaccination and SARS-CoV-2 variants. Described treatment: roughly 19 received Ad26.COV2.S at low or high dose, single or two shots; 5 received placebo; per-sample allocation not given. Collection of samples fell on day 63 after the first vaccine or placebo injection. TCRdb's table, derived via immunoSEQ multiplex PCR, lists solely in-frame clones and lacks some. Among roughly 420,000 clones, 88% were seen once, and the ten largest hold less than 4%. V was clipped by 6 bases and J by 8 bases, with 10 bases between them. The CDR3 is 11 residues long. Germline V CDR1 and CDR2: MNHEY, SVGAGI.

This sample comprised peripheral blood, obtained in a trial of Ad26.COV2.S vaccine versus placebo. The chain joins TRBV6-5 to TRBJ1-1, with D unclear. The clonotype comes from a person aged 18-65 years who received the Ad26.COV2.S COVID-19 vaccine or a placebo. Written as DNA, the CDR3 is TGTGCCAGCAGCCGGGGTGCCGAAGCTTTCTTT. This gives the protein CASSRGAEAFF.